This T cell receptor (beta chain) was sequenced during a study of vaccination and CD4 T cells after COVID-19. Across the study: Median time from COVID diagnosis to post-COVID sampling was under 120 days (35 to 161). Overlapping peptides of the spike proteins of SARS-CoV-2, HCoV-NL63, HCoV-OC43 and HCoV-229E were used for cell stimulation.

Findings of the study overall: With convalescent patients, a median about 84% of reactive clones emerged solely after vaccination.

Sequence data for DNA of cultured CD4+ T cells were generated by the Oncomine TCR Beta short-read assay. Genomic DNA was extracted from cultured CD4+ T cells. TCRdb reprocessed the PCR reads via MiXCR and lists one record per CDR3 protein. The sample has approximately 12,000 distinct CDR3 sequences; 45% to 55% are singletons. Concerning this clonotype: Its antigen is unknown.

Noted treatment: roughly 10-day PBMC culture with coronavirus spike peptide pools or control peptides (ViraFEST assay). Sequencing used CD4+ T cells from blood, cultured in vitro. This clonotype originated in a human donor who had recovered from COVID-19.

CDR3 loop: CASSGLAGGEETQYF. As DNA, the CDR3 is TGTGCCAGCAGCGGACTAGCGGGAGGGGAAGAGACCCAGTACTTC. The chain uses TRBV2 and TRBJ2-5; TRBD2 matches at 15 bases. V shed 6 bases, J shed 3 bases, and the junction held 2 bases outside the gene matches. This CDR3 contains 15 residues. Germline-derived CDR1 and CDR2 are SNHLY and FYNNEI.